The clone carrying this T cell receptor beta chain was seen ten or more times. What it recognizes is unknown. The junction and the germline gene differ at one end; a read error may be behind it. Amplification of TCR beta CDR3 regions was performed using RNA transcripts as template. TCR CDR3 underwent first-round RT-PCR with the HTBI primer set. A single record per CDR3 protein comes from TCRdb applying MiXCR to the multiplex PCR reads. This table holds approximately 400,000 distinct CDR3 sequences, around 14% found once. The sample originates from a study of T cells in Graves' hyperthyroidism and ophthalmopathy. Study-level information: Upon initial diagnosis and before any treatment, peripheral blood was collected.

The CDR3 covers 13 residues. Germline V gives CDR1 SGHRS, CDR2 YFSETQ. The hyperthyroidism was newly diagnosed and had lasted under 2 months; the patients were aged 18 to 65. Exclusion followed for patients with uncontrolled infection, other autoimmune disease, pregnancy or lactation. Study conclusions and caveats: Prediction of ophthalmopathy progression came a median roughly 6.7 months pre-onset.

Sequenced input: blood. This clonotype was sampled from a woman between 18 and 29 years old with Graves' hyperthyroidism. The chain couples TRBV5-1 to TRBJ1-1, with D hard to call. CDR3 protein: CASSLGRYTEAFF. The CDR3 coding sequence is TGTGCCAGCAGCTTAGGCAGGTACACTGAAGCTTTCTTT.